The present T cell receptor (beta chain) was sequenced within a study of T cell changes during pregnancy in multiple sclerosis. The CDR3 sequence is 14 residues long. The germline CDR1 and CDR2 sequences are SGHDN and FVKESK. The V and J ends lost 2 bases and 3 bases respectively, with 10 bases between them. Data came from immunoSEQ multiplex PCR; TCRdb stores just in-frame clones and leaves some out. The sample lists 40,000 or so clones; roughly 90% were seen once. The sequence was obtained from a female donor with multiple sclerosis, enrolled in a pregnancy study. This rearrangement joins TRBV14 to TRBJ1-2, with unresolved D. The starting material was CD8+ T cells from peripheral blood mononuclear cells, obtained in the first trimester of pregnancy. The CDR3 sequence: CASSQTGIHYGYTF. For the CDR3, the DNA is TGTGCCAGCAGCCAAACCGGGATTCACTATGGCTACACCTTC.